This T cell receptor (beta chain) was captured in a study of blood T cells in healthy people across ages. The CDR3 spans 17 residues. Losses at the gene ends were 3 bases for V and 8 bases for J; bases not matched to a gene: 19. Germline-derived CDR1 and CDR2 are GTSNPN and SVGIG (reference sequence). Study outcomes and limitations: The fall in TCR beta diversity per million T cells was roughly linear with age. PBMCs went unsorted, and a conclusive naive versus antigen-experienced comparison was therefore prevented.

Primed by a sample-barcoded 5' primer and a J-beta primer mix, a second PCR proceeded for roughly 6 to 12 cycles. Researchers report that a template-switch adaptor with 12 random nucleotides tagged each cDNA molecule. Via MiXCR, TCRdb re-called the 5' RACE reads, giving one row per CDR3 protein. The sample has 600,000 to 800,000 distinct CDR3 sequences, more than 45% seen once. This clonotype was seen more than once but under ten times. What it binds is unknown. This TCR came from an elderly woman in good health. Sequenced material: blood. The chain links TRBV30 to TRBJ1-2; TRBD1 matches at 9 bases. The CDR3 region is CAWSRARTGGANRGYTF. In DNA form, the CDR3 reads TGTGCCTGGAGCAGAGCCCGCACAGGGGGCGCGAATCGAGGCTACACCTTC.